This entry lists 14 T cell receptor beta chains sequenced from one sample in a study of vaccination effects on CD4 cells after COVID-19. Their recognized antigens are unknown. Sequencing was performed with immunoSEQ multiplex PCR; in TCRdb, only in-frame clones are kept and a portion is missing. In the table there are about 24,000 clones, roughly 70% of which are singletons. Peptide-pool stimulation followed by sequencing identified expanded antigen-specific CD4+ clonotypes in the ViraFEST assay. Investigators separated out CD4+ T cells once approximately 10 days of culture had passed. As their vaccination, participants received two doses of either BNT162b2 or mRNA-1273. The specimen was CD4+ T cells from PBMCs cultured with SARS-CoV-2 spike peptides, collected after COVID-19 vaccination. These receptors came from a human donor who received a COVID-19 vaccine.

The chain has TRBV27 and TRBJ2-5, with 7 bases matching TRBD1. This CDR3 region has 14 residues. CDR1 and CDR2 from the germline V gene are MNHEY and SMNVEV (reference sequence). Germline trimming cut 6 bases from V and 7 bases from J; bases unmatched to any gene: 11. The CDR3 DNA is TGTGCCAGCAGCCCGAAAAGGGACAGCCCGACCCAGTACTTC. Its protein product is CASSPKRDSPTQYF.

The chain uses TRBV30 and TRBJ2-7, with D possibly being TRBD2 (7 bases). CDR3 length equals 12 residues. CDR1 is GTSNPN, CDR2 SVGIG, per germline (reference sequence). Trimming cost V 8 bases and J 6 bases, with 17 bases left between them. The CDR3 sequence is CARGAGISEQYF. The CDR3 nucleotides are TGTGCCCGGGGGGCTGGGATAAGCGAGCAGTACTTC.

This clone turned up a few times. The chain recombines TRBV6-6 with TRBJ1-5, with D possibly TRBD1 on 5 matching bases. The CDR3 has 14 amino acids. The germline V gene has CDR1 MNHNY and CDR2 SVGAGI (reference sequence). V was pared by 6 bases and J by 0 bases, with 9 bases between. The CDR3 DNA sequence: TGTGCCAGCAGACAGACAGTTAGCAATCAGCCCCAGCATTTT. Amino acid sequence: CASRQTVSNQPQHF.

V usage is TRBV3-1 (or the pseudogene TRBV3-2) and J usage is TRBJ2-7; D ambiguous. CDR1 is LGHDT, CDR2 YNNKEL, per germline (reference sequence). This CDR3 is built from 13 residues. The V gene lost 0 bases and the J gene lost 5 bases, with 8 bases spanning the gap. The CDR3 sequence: CASSQDLGHEQYF. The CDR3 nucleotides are TGTGCCAGCAGCCAAGACCTCGGCCACGAGCAGTACTTC.

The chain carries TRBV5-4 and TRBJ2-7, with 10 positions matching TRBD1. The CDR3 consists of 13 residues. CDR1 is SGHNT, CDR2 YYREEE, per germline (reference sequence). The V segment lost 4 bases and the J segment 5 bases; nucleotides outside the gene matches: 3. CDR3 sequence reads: CASSLTGGNEQYF. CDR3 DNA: TGTGCCAGCAGCCTGACAGGGGGCAACGAGCAGTACTTC.

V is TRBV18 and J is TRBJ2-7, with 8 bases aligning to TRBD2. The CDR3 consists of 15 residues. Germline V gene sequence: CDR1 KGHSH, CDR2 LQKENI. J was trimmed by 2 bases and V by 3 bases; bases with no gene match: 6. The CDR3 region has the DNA TGTGCCAGCTCACCTGATAGCGGGACCACCTACGAGCAGTACTTC. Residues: CASSPDSGTTYEQYF. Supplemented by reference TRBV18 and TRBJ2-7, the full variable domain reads NAGVMQNPRHLVRRRGQEARLRCSPMKGHSHVYWYRQLPEEGLKFMVYLQKENIIDESGMPKERFSAEFPKEGPSILRIQQVVRGDSAAYFCASSPDSGTTYEQYFGPGTRLTVT.

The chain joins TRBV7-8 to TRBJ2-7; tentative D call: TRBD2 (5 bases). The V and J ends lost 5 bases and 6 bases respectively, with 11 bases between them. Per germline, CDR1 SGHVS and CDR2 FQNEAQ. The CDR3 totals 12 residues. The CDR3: CASSPQAGEQYF. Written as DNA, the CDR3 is TGTGCCAGCAGCCCGCAGGCGGGCGAGCAGTACTTC.

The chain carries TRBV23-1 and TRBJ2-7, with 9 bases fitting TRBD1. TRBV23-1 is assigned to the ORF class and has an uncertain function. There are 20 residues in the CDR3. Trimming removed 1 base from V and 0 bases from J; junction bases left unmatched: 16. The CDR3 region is CASSQLVPSLGQGRSYEQYF. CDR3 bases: TGCGCCAGCAGTCAATTGGTCCCTAGCCTGGGACAGGGCCGCTCCTACGAGCAGTACTTC.

In nucleotides, the CDR3 is TGTGCCAGCAGTTACGGGACTAGCGGGGGGGCAGATACGCAGTATTTT. Translation gives CASSYGTSGGADTQYF. The chain has TRBV27 and TRBJ2-3, with 16 bases aligning to TRBD2. CDR1 MNHEY and CDR2 SMNVEV come from the germline V gene (reference sequence). This CDR3 has 16 amino acids. Unmatched junction bases numbered 2, after V lost 4 bases and J lost 4 bases.

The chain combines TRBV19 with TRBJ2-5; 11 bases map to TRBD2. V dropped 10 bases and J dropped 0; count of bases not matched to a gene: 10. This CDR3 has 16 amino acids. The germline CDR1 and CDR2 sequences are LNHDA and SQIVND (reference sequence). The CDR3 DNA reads TGTGCCACTCAAAGGATAGCGGGGGGGTACCAAGAGACCCAGTACTTC. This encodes CATQRIAGGYQETQYF.

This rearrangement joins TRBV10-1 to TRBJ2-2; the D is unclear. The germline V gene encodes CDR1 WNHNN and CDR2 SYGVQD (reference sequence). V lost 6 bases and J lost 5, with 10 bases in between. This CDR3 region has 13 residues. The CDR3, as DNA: TGCGCCAGCAGCCCCGCCGGGACCGGGGAGCTGTTTTTT. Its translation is CASSPAGTGELFF.

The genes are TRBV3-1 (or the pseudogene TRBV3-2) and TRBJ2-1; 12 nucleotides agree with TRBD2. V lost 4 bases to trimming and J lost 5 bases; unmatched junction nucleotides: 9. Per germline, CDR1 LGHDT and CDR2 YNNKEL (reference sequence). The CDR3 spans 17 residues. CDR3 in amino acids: CASSLGLAGGLNNEQFF. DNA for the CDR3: TGTGCCAGCAGCCTAGGGCTAGCGGGAGGGCTAAACAATGAGCAGTTCTTC.

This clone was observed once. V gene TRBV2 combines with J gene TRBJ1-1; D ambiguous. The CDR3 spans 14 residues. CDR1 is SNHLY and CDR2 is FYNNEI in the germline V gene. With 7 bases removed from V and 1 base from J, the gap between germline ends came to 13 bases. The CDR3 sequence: CASMGRAPNTEAFF. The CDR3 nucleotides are TGTGCCAGCATGGGGAGGGCCCCGAACACTGAAGCTTTCTTT.

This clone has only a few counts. In DNA, the CDR3 is TGTGCCACCAGTGACCCCGGACAGGGGGCGTGGGAGCAGTACTTC. Translated, it gives CATSDPGQGAWEQYF. The chain links TRBV24-1 to TRBJ2-7; 11 positions match TRBD1. This CDR3 has 15 residues. V was pared by 4 bases and J by 7 bases, with 8 bases of the junction left unmatched. Per germline, CDR1 KGHDR and CDR2 SFDVKD.